These 2 T cell receptor beta chains originate from one sample sequenced in a study of regulatory T cells in long-lasting Graves disease. Arm-PCR of CDR3 regions and iRepertoire HTBI primers were the basis on which TCR beta libraries were built. TCRdb fed the multiplex PCR reads into MiXCR, producing one record per CDR3 protein. The sample gives 350,000 to 550,000 distinct CDR3 sequences, about a sixth of which show up once; approximately 22% is in the top ten. Time point reported: newly diagnosed GD, antithyroid drugs for less than 3 months. There was RNA extracted from PBMCs, and the TCR library was made from it. Separately, the same data were catalogued under a study of T cells in Graves' hyperthyroidism and ophthalmopathy.

This sample comprised peripheral blood mononuclear cells (PBMCs), obtained at new diagnosis, from a patient treated with antithyroid drugs. These receptors originate from a woman aged 18 to 35 with Graves disease.

This clonotype was observed at least ten times. The chain carries TRBV20-1 and TRBJ2-1; tentative D call: TRBD1 (6 bases). Looked up from germline, CDR1 is DFQATT and CDR2 is SNEGSKA (reference sequence). The CDR3 runs to 15 residues. Trimming pared 1 base from V and 6 bases from J, leaving 16 bases between. CDR3 sequence reads: CSARGLGATINEQFF. The CDR3 coding sequence is TGCAGTGCTAGAGGGTTGGGGGCTACCATCAATGAGCAGTTCTTC.

This clonotype was detected ten times or more. The CDR3 nucleotides are TGCAGTGCTGCCCAGGGCCTCACAGATACGCAGTATTTT. Its protein is CSAAQGLTDTQYF. The chain carries TRBV20-1 and TRBJ2-3, with D perhaps matching TRBD1 (5 bases). The CDR3 sequence is 13 residues long. The V gene lost 5 bases and the J gene lost 2 bases, with 11 bases spanning the gap. Germline values: CDR1 DFQATT, CDR2 SNEGSKA (reference sequence).